This record concerns one TCR beta chain sequence. The data were taken from a study of OX40 agonist ivuxolimab in advanced cancers. Study at large: Intravenous ivuxolimab was administered to patients every 2 weeks at 0.01 to 10 mg/kg. People who had prior anti-PD-1, anti-PD-L1 or anti-CTLA-4 therapy could take part, and 35% to 50% had some.

The CDR3 spans 14 residues. The method was immunoSEQ multiplex PCR; TCRdb's version includes in-frame clones alone and lacks a portion of them. In the table there are 60,000 to 90,000 clones, roughly 84% of which are singletons. V and J are TRBV7-5 and TRBJ2-7; the table's D call TRBD1 went unverified against the DNA. TRBV7-5 is given as a pseudogene. Material: CD4+ or CD8+ T cells sorted from blood, obtained in a trial of the OX40 agonist ivuxolimab. The TCR comes from an adult with an advanced solid tumor such as melanoma, head and neck, liver or kidney cancer. The CDR3 nucleotides read TGTGTCAGAAGCACCCCTGTGGAGGGGGCAGAGCAGTACTTC. It codes for CVRSTPVEGAEQYF.